A selection of T cell receptor beta chains follows, all from one sample in a study of T cell repertoires in cytomegalovirus infection. These receptors' antigens are unknown. TCRdb re-analysed the reads in MiXCR, keeping a single row per CDR3 protein. This table holds hundreds of thousands of distinct CDR3 sequences, 33% found once. Specimen: cultured PBMCs, collected from culture after CMV antigen stimulation. Every receptor here comes from a human donor in good health (CMV status not recorded). Some clones in this sample may be carry-over from other donors' samples. CDR3s include the opening cysteine and the closing phenylalanine or tryptophan. The D gene is left open where the match is weak. Size is omitted from some rows. Given values are once, few, many or a class for expanded clones.

D | J | V | size | DNA | CDR3
NA | TRBJ1-5 | TRBV12-3/TRBV12-4 | NA | TGTGCCAGCAGCATACAGGGAGTGGGTAGCAATCAGCCCCAGCATTTT | CASSIQGVGSNQPQHF
TRBD2 | TRBJ2-3 | TRBV11-2 | few | TGTGCCAGCAGCCCGGAACTTAGCGGGATCCTGGGCGATACGCAGTATTTT | CASSPELSGILGDTQYF
NA | TRBJ1-3 | TRBV7-6 | many | TGTGCCAGCAGCTTACAGAGCTCTGGAAACACCATATATTTT | CASSLQSSGNTIYF
NA | TRBJ2-5 | TRBV7-2 | few | TGTGCCAGCAGCTTATGGGGCGGACTGCAAGAGACCCAGTACTTC | CASSLWGGLQETQYF
NA | TRBJ1-1 | TRBV6-6 | few | TGTGCCAGCAAGGGCCTTGGAACTGAAGCTTTCTTT | CASKGLGTEAFF
NA | TRBJ1-6 | TRBV4-1 | few | TGCGCCAGCAGCCACCTCCTACCCTGGTCGGCAAGTGTCGTCAATAATTCACCCCTCCACTTT | CASSHLLPWSASVVNNSPLHF
NA | TRBJ1-1 | TRBV10-3 | few | TGTGCCATCAGGGTACAGGGCCGGGGTGAAGCTTTCTTT | CAIRVQGRGEAFF
TRBD1 | TRBJ1-5 | TRBV7-9 | NA | TGTGCCAGCAGCTCCTCGACAGGGCGATTGGGTCAGCCCCAGCATTTT | CASSSSTGRLGQPQHF
TRBD2 | TRBJ2-5 | TRBV12-5 | NA | TGTGCTAGTGGCGTGACTAGCGAACAAGAGACCCAGTACTTC | CASGVTSEQETQYF
TRBD2 | TRBJ2-2 | TRBV6-6 | few | TGTGCCAGCATAGGGGCGGGAGACCCCGGGGAGCTGTTTTTT | CASIGAGDPGELFF
NA | TRBJ2-7 | TRBV19 | NA | TGTGCCAGTGCGACCGACAATACCTACGAGCAGTACTTC | CASATDNTYEQYF
TRBD2 | TRBJ2-1 | TRBV6-2/TRBV6-3 | few | TGTGCCAGCGAGAAGCGGGAGGGGCCCAATGAGCAGTTCTTC | CASEKREGPNEQFF
NA | TRBJ2-7 | TRBV11-2 | NA | TGTGCCAGCAGCTTAGCCCCCGGGAGTTCAGACGAGCAGTACTTC | CASSLAPGSSDEQYF
NA | TRBJ2-6 | TRBV4-2 | many | TGTGCCAGCAGCCAAGCCGACAGTCACTCTGGGGCCAACGTCCTGACTTTC | CASSQADSHSGANVLTF
TRBD2 | TRBJ2-5 | TRBV10-3 | NA | TGTGCCATCAGTGAGAAAGTATCGGGAGCGGGAGCCTGGGAGACCCAGTACTTC | CAISEKVSGAGAWETQYF
NA | TRBJ1-5 | TRBV7-2 | many | TGTGCCAGCAGCCGGGGGTCAGCCCAGCATTTT | CASSRGSAQHF
TRBD1 | TRBJ1-4 | TRBV7-9 | NA | TGTGCCAGCAGCCCCGGACAGGCTGAAAAACTGTTTTTT | CASSPGQAEKLFF
NA | TRBJ2-7 | TRBV27 | few | TGTGCCAGCAGCCCAGCGGGCAGGGCGTCCTACGAGCAGTACTTC | CASSPAGRASYEQYF
NA | TRBJ1-3 | TRBV7-6 | few | TGTGCCAGCAGCTCAAGCGGGGGCACAGGCAGAAACACCATATATTTT | CASSSSGGTGRNTIYF
NA | TRBJ2-5 | TRBV10-3 | NA | TGTGCCGCCGCCTCCCCTGTTCAAGAGACCCAGTACTTC | CAAASPVQETQYF
NA | TRBJ1-4 | TRBV29-1 | NA | TGCAGCGTTGCTGAGGGCGGCGGTGAAAAACTGTTTTTT | CSVAEGGGEKLFF
NA | TRBJ2-7 | TRBV7-8 | few | TGTGCCAGCAGCAGACGACTGCGGCTAGATCCGCGTTATCGCTACGAGCAGTACTTC | CASSRRLRLDPRYRYEQYF